This entry concerns a single T cell receptor (beta chain). From germline, CDR1 is SGHRS and CDR2 YFSETQ. The CDR3 extends over 16 amino acids. Germline trimming cut 3 bases from V and 4 bases from J; bases unmatched to any gene: 6. Produced via immunoSEQ multiplex PCR; TCRdb's table is partial and in-frame only. The repertoire holds approximately 48,000 clones, with more than 85% as singletons. The sample comes from a study of T cell changes during pregnancy in multiple sclerosis. Specimen: CD4+ T cells from peripheral blood mononuclear cells, collected after pregnancy. The clonotype was recovered from a female donor with multiple sclerosis, enrolled in a pregnancy study. V gene TRBV5-1 combines with J gene TRBJ1-5, with 11 bases matching TRBD1. For the CDR3, the DNA is TGCGCCAGCAGCTACGGGACAGGGGGGCCTAATCAGCCCCAGCATTTT. This sequence encodes CASSYGTGGPNQPQHF.